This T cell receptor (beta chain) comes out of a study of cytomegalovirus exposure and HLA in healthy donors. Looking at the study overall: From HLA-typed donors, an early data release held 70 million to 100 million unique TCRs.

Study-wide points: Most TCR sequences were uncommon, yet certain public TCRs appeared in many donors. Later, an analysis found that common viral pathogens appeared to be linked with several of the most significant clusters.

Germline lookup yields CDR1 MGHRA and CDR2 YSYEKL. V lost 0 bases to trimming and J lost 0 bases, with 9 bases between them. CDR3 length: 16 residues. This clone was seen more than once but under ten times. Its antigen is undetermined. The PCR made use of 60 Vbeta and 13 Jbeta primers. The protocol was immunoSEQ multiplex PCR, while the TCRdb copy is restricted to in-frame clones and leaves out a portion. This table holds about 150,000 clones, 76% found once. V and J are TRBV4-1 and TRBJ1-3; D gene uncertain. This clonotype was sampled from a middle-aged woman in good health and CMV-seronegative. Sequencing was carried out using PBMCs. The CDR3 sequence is CASSQDFPGSGNTIYF. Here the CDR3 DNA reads TGCGCCAGCAGCCAAGATTTCCCGGGCTCTGGAAACACCATATATTTT.